These T cell receptor beta chains were read from a single sample in a study of regulatory T cells in long-lasting Graves disease. TCRdb reprocessed the multiplex PCR reads via MiXCR and lists one record per CDR3 protein. The sample lists a few hundred thousand distinct CDR3 sequences; about a quarter were seen once. The sequences come from peripheral blood mononuclear cells (PBMCs), collected when the disease was refractory, from a patient treated with antithyroid drugs. The receptors were gathered from a female donor with Graves disease. CDR3s include the opening cysteine and the closing phenylalanine or tryptophan. A D gene is named only where the DNA matches it firmly. Clone size, where shown, is once, few, many, or a class for clones that have expanded.

v_call	d_call	clone_size	j_call	cdr3_aa	cdr3_nt
TRBV29-1	.	many	TRBJ1-1	CSVENAWEGRVNTEAFF	TGCAGCGTTGAGAACGCGTGGGAGGGAAGGGTGAACACTGAAGCTTTCTTT
TRBV11-2	.	many	TRBJ2-5	CASSLNPPRRGFETQYF	TGTGCCAGCAGCTTAAATCCGCCACGGAGGGGGTTCGAGACCCAGTACTTC
TRBV7-9	.	.	TRBJ1-2	CASSLQLANYGYTF	TGTGCCAGCAGCCTCCAGCTAGCTAACTATGGCTACACCTTC
TRBV5-1	TRBD2	.	TRBJ2-3	CASRRIAGSPTDTQYF	TGCGCCAGCAGACGAATAGCGGGAAGTCCCACAGATACGCAGTATTTT
TRBV19	TRBD1	.	TRBJ1-5	CASTLKGQGNKNNQPQHF	TGTGCCAGTACCCTGAAGGGACAGGGAAATAAAAACAATCAGCCCCAGCATTTT
TRBV20-1	.	.	TRBJ1-2	CSAITGPYGYTF	TGCAGTGCGATCACAGGGCCCTATGGCTACACCTTC
TRBV12-3/TRBV12-4	TRBD1	few	TRBJ1-2	CASSQGTGDNYGYTF	TGTGCCAGCAGCCAGGGGACAGGGGACAACTATGGCTACACCTTC
TRBV12-3/TRBV12-4	TRBD1	many	TRBJ1-5	CASKGTDTKGQPQHF	TGTGCCAGCAAAGGGACAGACACAAAGGGGCAGCCCCAGCATTTT
TRBV2	TRBD1	many	TRBJ2-7	CASSEETGGWYEQYF	TGTGCCAGCAGTGAAGAGACAGGGGGCTGGTACGAGCAGTACTTC
TRBV5-4	TRBD1	few	TRBJ2-7	CASSAGQGVYEQYF	TGTGCCAGCAGCGCCGGACAGGGGGTGTACGAGCAGTACTTC
TRBV2	TRBD1	.	TRBJ1-6	CASSESRGVPLHF	TGTGCCAGCAGTGAGAGCAGGGGGGTACCCCTCCACTTT
TRBV5-5	.	few	TRBJ1-5	CASSLQSDWNQPQHF	TGTGCCAGCAGCTTACAATCCGACTGGAATCAGCCCCAGCATTTT
TRBV7-9	.	.	TRBJ2-7	CASGPSGFGEQYF	TGTGCCAGCGGTCCCTCGGGGTTTGGCGAGCAGTACTTC
TRBV2	TRBD1	many	TRBJ2-5	CASSKDRAKTQYF	TGTGCCAGCAGTAAGGACAGGGCAAAGACCCAGTACTTC
TRBV25-1	.	.	TRBJ2-7	CASSEGGTVYLF	TGTGCCAGCAGTGAAGGGGGGACTGTCTATCTCTTC
TRBV27	TRBD1	many	TRBJ2-7	CASSPTGTGSYEQYF	TGTGCCAGCAGTCCGACTGGGACAGGGAGCTACGAGCAGTACTTC
TRBV13	TRBD2	few	TRBJ2-7	CASSLWTSGLDNEQYF	TGTGCCAGCAGCTTATGGACTAGCGGGCTTGATAACGAGCAGTACTTC
TRBV6-5	.	many	TRBJ1-4	CASSYSRTEKLFF	TGTGCCAGCAGTTACTCCCGGACCGAAAAACTGTTTTTT
TRBV12-3/TRBV12-4	.	many	TRBJ1-5	CASSQAANQPQHF	TGTGCCAGCAGTCAAGCCGCCAATCAGCCCCAGCATTTT
TRBV19	TRBD1	once	TRBJ1-5	CASKPDRVGPQHF	TGTGCCAGTAAGCCGGACAGGGTTGGACCCCAGCATTTT
TRBV6-1	TRBD1	many	TRBJ1-5	CASRLGTGGNQPQHF	TGTGCCAGTCGACTTGGGACAGGTGGCAATCAGCCCCAGCATTTT
TRBV18	TRBD2	few	TRBJ2-7	CASSPGLADAYEQYF	TGTGCCAGCTCACCAGGACTAGCGGACGCCTACGAGCAGTACTTC
TRBV28	TRBD1	.	TRBJ1-2	CASSLPTGLYGYTF	TGTGCCAGCAGTTTGCCGACAGGGCTCTACGGCTACACCTTC
TRBV7-2	.	.	TRBJ1-6	CAGTGTVGSPLHF	TGTGCCGGGACCGGGACGGTCGGTTCACCCCTCCACTTT
TRBV27	.	.	TRBJ1-1	CASSTGWGTEAFF	TGTGCCAGCAGTACAGGGTGGGGCACTGAAGCTTTCTTT
TRBV5-1	TRBD1	.	TRBJ2-7	CASSNPLTGTQLYEQYF	TGCGCCAGCAGCAATCCACTGACAGGGACACAACTATACGAGCAGTACTTC